This TCR beta chain appears in the sequencing data of a study of blood T cell repertoires in COVID-19. TCRdb's table, derived via immunoSEQ multiplex PCR, lists solely in-frame clones and lacks some. The sample gives approximately 190,000 clones, roughly 81% of which show up once; about 5.1% is in the top ten. The specimen was peripheral blood. The sequence came from a woman in her 70s with active or convalescent COVID-19.

In DNA form, the CDR3 reads TGTGCCACCAGTGATTTTAGACTAGCTGTTCATAACAATGAGCAGTTCTTC. Protein sequence: CATSDFRLAVHNNEQFF. The chain is built from TRBV24-1 and TRBJ2-1, with 7 bases matching TRBD2. Germline-derived CDR1 and CDR2 are KGHDR and SFDVKD. The CDR3 has 17 amino acids. V trimming: 1 base; J trimming: 5 bases; junction bases outside the gene matches: 10.